The 30 T cell receptor beta chains in this list originate from one sample, sequenced in a study of cytomegalovirus exposure and HLA in healthy donors. Researchers ran the PCR with 60 Vbeta and 13 Jbeta primers. Sequencing used immunoSEQ multiplex PCR; TCRdb keeps in-frame clones, though not all of them. There are 95,000 to 150,000 clones in the sample; approximately 78% occur only once, and around 3.6% lies in the top ten. The sequenced sample consisted of PBMCs. These receptors all come from a man between 35 and 55 years old in good health and CMV-seronegative.

The chain uses TRBV28 and TRBJ1-2, with 10 bases identical to TRBD1. Looked up from germline, CDR1 is MDHEN and CDR2 is SYDVKM. The CDR3 sequence is 21 residues long. J lost 3 bases, V lost 6 bases, and 25 bases had no gene match. CDR3 loop: CASRPAEPSWDRGNPHYGYTF. The CDR3, as DNA: TGTGCCAGCAGGCCCGCAGAGCCCTCCTGGGACAGGGGTAATCCTCACTATGGCTACACCTTC.

V is TRBV4-3 and J is TRBJ1-4; D possibly corresponds to TRBD1 (6 bases). The CDR3 is 15 residues long. The V and J ends lost 0 bases and 5 bases respectively, with 10 bases between them. Germline values: CDR1 LGHNA, CDR2 YSLEER. CDR3 amino acids: CASSQEGQGNEKLFF. DNA for the CDR3: TGCGCCAGCAGCCAAGAAGGGCAGGGGAATGAAAAACTGTTTTTT.

Only one count was recorded for this clone. The CDR3 DNA reads as TGTGCCATCAGGCGCGTGGCGGGGACCACAGATACGCAGTATTTT. Translating gives CAIRRVAGTTDTQYF. V and J are TRBV10-3 and TRBJ2-3; perhaps TRBD2 as D (6 bases). The CDR3 runs to 15 residues. V shed 6 bases and J shed 2 bases, with 15 bases lying between them. CDR1 and CDR2 (germline): ENHRY, SYGVKD.

The rearrangement uses TRBV4-3 and TRBJ2-7; D may be TRBD2 (6 bases). The CDR3 loop spans 16 amino acids. V lost 0 bases to trimming and J lost 1 base, with 13 bases between them. Germline V gives CDR1 LGHNA, CDR2 YSLEER. CDR3 nucleotides: TGCGCCAGCAGCCAAGACCGGGGGACGGGTTCCTACGAGCAGTACTTC. Amino acids: CASSQDRGTGSYEQYF.

This sequence joins TRBV4-1 and TRBJ2-7; 10 positions agree with TRBD1. CDR1 MGHRA and CDR2 YSYEKL come from the germline V gene. CDR3 length: 15 residues. With V trimmed by 5 bases and J by 4 bases, 8 bases remained unmatched. The CDR3 region has the DNA TGCGCCAGCAGCTTAAGGACAGGGGGAGGTTACGAGCAGTACTTC. Its protein product is CASSLRTGGGYEQYF.

This clone occurred once. This chain connects TRBV7-9 to TRBJ2-1, with 11 positions matching TRBD2. The germline V gene has CDR1 SEHNR and CDR2 FQNEAQ (reference sequence). The J segment lost 7 bases and the V segment lost 3 bases, leaving 14 bases of the junction unmatched. CDR3 size: 18 residues. This CDR3 is CASSLGTSGGLGGNEQFF. The CDR3 DNA reads TGTGCCAGCAGCTTGGGTACTAGCGGGGGTCTTGGAGGGAATGAGCAGTTCTTC.

The V call is TRBV7-2, the J call TRBJ1-1, with a weak D call TRBD1 (6 bases). The CDR3 runs 15 residues. Germline V gene lookup returns CDR1 SGHTA and CDR2 FQGNSA. V was cut by 5 bases and J by 5 bases, with 18 bases left in between. CDR3 amino acids: CASSPSEGGRTEAFF. Written as DNA, the CDR3 is TGTGCCAGCAGCCCCTCGGAGGGGGGGCGAACTGAAGCTTTCTTT.

This chain's CDR3 is CASSTGGQGGQETQYF. The CDR3 bases are TGCGCCAGCAGCACCGGGGGACAGGGCGGGCAAGAGACCCAGTACTTC. The J gene is TRBJ2-5, the V gene TRBV5-1; 9 nucleotides align to TRBD1. Losses at the gene ends were 4 bases for V and 2 bases for J; bases not matched to a gene: 9. The CDR3 sequence is 16 residues long. Germline V lookup: CDR1 SGHRS, CDR2 YFSETQ. Using reference TRBV5-1 and TRBJ2-5 for the parts outside the CDR3, the full variable domain is KAGVTQTPRYLIKTRGQQVTLSCSPISGHRSVSWYQQTPGQGLQFLFEYFSETQRNKGNFPGRFSGRQFSNSRSEMNVSTLELGDSALYLCASSTGGQGGQETQYFGPGTRLLVL.

This chain joins TRBV30 and TRBJ1-5, with unresolved D. The ends were cut back, 0 bases at V and 1 base at J, with 4 bases in the middle. Germline V gives CDR1 GTSNPN, CDR2 SVGIG (reference sequence). CDR3 size: 13 residues. DNA for the CDR3: TGTGCCTGGAGTGTCGGGAGCAATCAGCCCCAGCATTTT. It encodes CAWSVGSNQPQHF.

This chain joins TRBV4-1 and TRBJ2-7; TRBD1 aligns across 8 bases. The germline CDR1 and CDR2 sequences are MGHRA and YSYEKL. Losses at the gene ends were 4 bases for V and 2 bases for J; bases not matched to a gene: 4. This CDR3 region has 14 residues. The CDR3 DNA follows: TGCGCCAGCAGCCCGACAGGGGCAACCTACGAGCAGTACTTC. Translated: CASSPTGATYEQYF.

The chain carries TRBV29-1 and TRBJ2-1; possible D gene TRBD2, 7 bases. This CDR3 spans 15 amino acids. V was trimmed by 3 bases and J by 10 bases, leaving 22 bases between them. Germline values: CDR1 SQVTM, CDR2 ANQGSEA. The CDR3 reads CSVEDEGGQRGEQFF. The CDR3 nucleotides read TGCAGCGTTGAGGATGAGGGGGGGCAGCGGGGCGAGCAGTTCTTC.

The CDR3 nucleotides read TGTGCCAGTAGTATAGCTACGGGGATTAATTCACCCCTCCACTTT. Encoded protein: CASSIATGINSPLHF. This rearrangement joins TRBV19 to TRBJ1-6; no reliable D call. Between the trimmed V and J ends, which lost 1 base and 6 bases, there was a span of 10 bases. The CDR3 length is 15 residues. The germline V gene encodes CDR1 LNHDA and CDR2 SQIVND (reference sequence).

The rearrangement joins TRBV7-8 to TRBJ1-5; 8 nucleotides match TRBD1. V lost 5 bases, J lost 4 bases, and 7 bases stayed unmatched. This CDR3 has 15 residues. CDR1 is SGHVS and CDR2 is FQNEAQ in the germline V gene. DNA of the CDR3: TGTGCCAGCAGCCTAGGGACAGGCGGTAATCAGCCCCAGCATTTT. It codes for CASSLGTGGNQPQHF.

This clone was seen more than once but under ten times. The rearrangement uses TRBV5-6 and TRBJ2-7; TRBD2 aligns across 10 bases. CDR3 size: 15 residues. Germline CDR1 and CDR2: SGHDT and YYEEEE. The J segment lost 1 base and the V segment lost 4 bases, leaving 5 bases of the junction unmatched. The CDR3, as DNA: TGTGCCAGCAGCCTATCTAGCGGGGGTTCCTACGAGCAGTACTTC. Protein product: CASSLSSGGSYEQYF.

J is TRBJ1-6 and V is TRBV5-1; D not certain. Trimming pared 4 bases from V and 13 bases from J, leaving 21 bases between. Looked up from germline, CDR1 is SGHRS and CDR2 is YFSETQ. This CDR3 is 15 amino acids long. CDR3 coding DNA: TGCGCCAGCAGCCAGGCCTCGGGGATGCGTTGGCCCCTCCACTTT. This gives the protein CASSQASGMRWPLHF.

The chain carries TRBV7-2 and TRBJ1-3; perhaps TRBD1 as D (6 bases). The length of the CDR3 is 14 residues. The V end lost 0 bases, the J end lost 4 bases, and 7 bases lay between the germline ends. Per germline, CDR1 SGHTA and CDR2 FQGNSA. The CDR3: CASSLAQGGNTIYF. CDR3 DNA sequence: TGTGCCAGCAGCTTAGCGCAGGGGGGAAACACCATATATTTT.

The CDR3 protein is CASSAGTGVTDTQYF. CDR3 nucleotides: TGTGCCAGCAGTGCCGGGACAGGGGTCACAGATACGCAGTATTTT. The V gene is TRBV6-4, the J gene TRBJ2-3; the match to TRBD1 covers 10 bases. The V gene end was trimmed by 4 bases and the J gene end by 2 bases; junction bases not matched to a gene: 3. The CDR3 sequence is 15 residues long. Germline lookup yields CDR1 MRHNA and CDR2 SNTAGT.

This chain joins TRBV7-9 and TRBJ2-3; D call uncertain. The V end was cut by 2 bases, the J end by 0 bases, with 9 bases between. This CDR3 is 15 amino acids long. Germline assignment: CDR1 SEHNR and CDR2 FQNEAQ (reference sequence). CDR3 loop: CASSLIPHSTDTQYF. The CDR3 DNA follows: TGTGCCAGCAGCTTAATCCCCCATAGCACAGATACGCAGTATTTT. The full variable domain, rest sourced from reference TRBV7-9 and TRBJ2-3, is DTGVSQNPRHKITKRGQNVTFRCDPISEHNRLYWYRQTLGQGPEFLTYFQNEAQLEKSRLLSDRFSAERPKGSFSTLEIQRTEQGDSAMYLCASSLIPHSTDTQYFGPGTRLTVL.

This chain joins TRBV27 and TRBJ1-1; TRBD1 is a possible D gene (5 bases). Per the germline V gene, CDR1 is MNHEY and CDR2 is SMNVEV (reference sequence). The CDR3 loop spans 12 amino acids. Trimming removed 7 bases from V and 4 bases from J, with 10 bases in between. CDR3 protein: CASIGGATEAFF. DNA for the CDR3: TGTGCCAGCATCGGGGGAGCCACTGAAGCTTTCTTT.

The chain is built from TRBV15 and TRBJ2-2, with TRBD1 identical over 8 bases. This CDR3 has 14 amino acids. The ends lost 4 bases at V and 5 bases at J; junction bases unmatched: 3. CDR1 is LNHNV, CDR2 YYDKDF, per germline (reference sequence). CDR3 sequence: CATSNQGATGELFF. The CDR3 DNA is TGTGCCACCAGCAACCAGGGGGCAACCGGGGAGCTGTTTTTT.

CDR3 protein: CASARTEAFF. The CDR3 DNA follows: TGTGCCAGCGCTAGGACTGAAGCTTTCTTT. The V call is TRBV2, the J call TRBJ1-1; D gene unclear. Trimming cost V 8 bases and J 5 bases, with 6 bases left between them. Germline lookup yields CDR1 SNHLY and CDR2 FYNNEI. This CDR3 has 10 amino acids.

V usage is TRBV14 and J usage is TRBJ1-1; 9 positions match TRBD1. Germline V gene data show CDR1 as SGHDN and CDR2 as FVKESK. The ends lost 6 bases at V and 3 bases at J; junction bases unmatched: 8. The CDR3 runs 15 residues. Written as DNA, the CDR3 is TGTGCCAGCAGTCAGATGGACAGGGGTGACACTGAAGCTTTCTTT. It specifies CASSQMDRGDTEAFF.

This sequence joins TRBV2 and TRBJ2-5; a possible D gene is TRBD2 (6 bases). The CDR3 runs 13 residues. Germline loops: CDR1 SNHLY, CDR2 FYNNEI. Between the trimmed V and J ends, which lost 6 bases and 1 base, there was a span of 9 bases. CDR3 DNA: TGTGCCAGCAGAGCGCGGGGCCAAGAGACCCAGTACTTC. Translating it yields CASRARGQETQYF. Looking up the rest from reference TRBV2 and TRBJ2-5 gives the full variable domain: EPEVTQTPSHQVTQMGQEVILRCVPISNHLYFYWYRQILGQKVEFLVSFYNNEISEKSEIFDDQFSVERPDGSNFTLKIRSTKLEDSAMYFCASRARGQETQYFGPGTRLLVL.

The rearrangement joins TRBV6-1 to TRBJ1-2; D not resolved. V lost 8 bases, J lost 2 bases, and 18 bases lay in between. This CDR3 is built from 15 residues. CDR1 and CDR2 from the germline V gene are MNHNS and SASEGT. The CDR3 bases are TGTGCCAGCGAGAGAGGAACGCTCCGAAACTATGGCTACACCTTC. Amino acids: CASERGTLRNYGYTF.

This clone was seen a few times. CDR3 DNA: TGTGCCAGCAGTTATGACAGGAACACTGAAGCTTTCTTT. Translation: CASSYDRNTEAFF. The chain joins TRBV5-4 to TRBJ1-1; D might be TRBD1 (5 bases). This CDR3 region has 13 residues. V dropped 5 bases and J dropped 1 base, with 9 bases sitting between them. The germline V gene has CDR1 SGHNT and CDR2 YYREEE (reference sequence).

V is TRBV7-2 and J is TRBJ1-1, with unresolved D. This CDR3 region has 18 residues. Germline CDR1 is SGHTA and CDR2 is FQGNSA. Trimming left V 1 base short and J 0 bases short, with 18 bases between. The CDR3 nucleotides are TGTGCCAGCAGCTTAGTCCCCCAGGCGCTGCGGGTGAACACTGAAGCTTTCTTT. Amino acids: CASSLVPQALRVNTEAFF.

The chain employs TRBV5-6 and TRBJ2-3; TRBD2 matches 7 bases. The CDR3 extends over 16 amino acids. J was trimmed by 0 bases and V by 4 bases; bases with no gene match: 8. The germline CDR1 and CDR2 sequences are SGHDT and YYEEEE. The chain's CDR3 is CASSTETSSSTDTQYF. The CDR3 nucleotides read TGTGCCAGCAGCACCGAGACTAGCTCTAGCACAGATACGCAGTATTTT.

The V call is TRBV7-6, the J call TRBJ1-6, with TRBD1 as a possible D gene (5 bases). The CDR3 runs 17 residues. Deletions cut 5 bases from V and 6 bases from J, with 20 bases between. Germline lookup yields CDR1 SGHVS and CDR2 FNYEAQ. The CDR3 DNA reads TGTGCCAGCAGCCCCCAGCCGGGGGTAACCGGTAATTCACCCCTCCACTTT. This translates into CASSPQPGVTGNSPLHF.

The chain has TRBV18 and TRBJ1-2, with no clear D. Trimming cost V 1 base and J 0 bases, with 9 bases left between them. The CDR3 is 15 amino acids. Germline CDR1 reads KGHSH; CDR2 reads LQKENI. CDR3 nucleotides: TGTGCCAGCTCACCACTTCAGGATTCTAACTATGGCTACACCTTC. This encodes CASSPLQDSNYGYTF.

As for this clone: The CDR3 does not close with the conserved phenylalanine or tryptophan, likely indicating a read error. The genes are TRBV20-1 and TRBJ1-1; D is perhaps TRBD1 (6 bases). Germline-derived CDR1 and CDR2 are DFQATT and SNEGSKA (reference sequence). The CDR3 is 11 amino acids. Trimming pared 6 bases from V and 1 base from J, leaving 6 bases between. The DNA for the CDR3 is TGCAGTGCGGACAGGAACACTGAAGCTTTCCTT. This gives the protein CSADRNTEAFL.